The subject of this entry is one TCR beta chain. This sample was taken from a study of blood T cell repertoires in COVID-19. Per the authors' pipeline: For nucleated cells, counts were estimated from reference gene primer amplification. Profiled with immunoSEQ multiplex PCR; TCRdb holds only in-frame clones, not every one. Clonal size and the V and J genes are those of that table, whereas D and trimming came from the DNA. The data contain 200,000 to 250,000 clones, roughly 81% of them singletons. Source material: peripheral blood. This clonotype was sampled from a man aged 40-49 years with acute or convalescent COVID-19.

The CDR3 loop is CASKEGPTNEKLFF. DNA of the CDR3: TGTGCCAGCAAAGAGGGTCCAACTAATGAAAAACTGTTTTTT. The rearrangement uses TRBV7-2 and TRBJ1-4; D ambiguous. The CDR3 runs 14 residues. From germline, CDR1 is SGHTA and CDR2 FQGNSA. Deletions cut 7 bases from V and 0 bases from J, with 9 bases between.